The 21 T cell receptor beta chains given below trace back to one sample, sequenced in a study of cytomegalovirus exposure and HLA in healthy donors. The PCR employed 60 Vbeta primers together with 13 Jbeta primers. Generated by immunoSEQ multiplex PCR, the TCRdb table keeps only in-frame clones and is missing some. The table lists 120,000 to 150,000 clones, roughly three quarters of them singletons, with nearly 5% in the top ten. The material sequenced was PBMCs. Receptors originate from a woman aged 45-59 years in good health and CMV-seronegative.

The rearrangement links TRBV27 to TRBJ2-5; D perhaps matches TRBD1 (5 bases). V was clipped by 1 base and J by 3 bases, with 9 bases between them. The germline V gene encodes CDR1 MNHEY and CDR2 SMNVEV (reference sequence). CDR3 length equals 14 residues. The CDR3 region is CASSLFDREETQYF. CDR3 in DNA: TGTGCCAGCAGTTTATTCGACAGAGAAGAGACCCAGTACTTC.

CDR3 nucleotide sequence: TGTGCCAGCAGCTTACGGACAGCCCCCGGCTCCTACGAGCAGTACTTC. Translating it yields CASSLRTAPGSYEQYF. The chain has TRBV4-2 and TRBJ2-7; D perhaps matches TRBD1 (6 bases). CDR3 length: 16 amino acids. From germline, CDR1 is LGHNA and CDR2 YNFKEQ. Deletions cut 5 bases from V and 0 bases from J, with 17 bases between.

The chain is built from TRBV30 and TRBJ2-7; TRBD1 might be the D (5 bases). The length of the CDR3 is 14 residues. In germline, CDR1 is GTSNPN, CDR2 SVGIG (reference sequence). The V end was cut by 0 bases, the J end by 4 bases, with 13 bases between. CDR3 in amino acids: CAWSVVSGRYEQYF. DNA for the CDR3: TGTGCCTGGAGTGTAGTCTCAGGGCGGTACGAGCAGTACTTC.

This clone was seen a handful of times. CDR3 amino acids: CASSLPTGAPSYEQYF. CDR3 nucleotides: TGCGCCAGCAGCTTGCCAACAGGGGCCCCTAGTTACGAGCAGTACTTC. The chain recombines TRBV5-1 with TRBJ2-7; the match to TRBD1 covers 7 bases. CDR1 is SGHRS, CDR2 YFSETQ, per germline. After removal of 1 base from V and 4 bases from J, the junction contained 11 bases not matched to a gene. This CDR3 spans 16 amino acids.

The rearrangement links TRBV5-1 to TRBJ1-1; 10 bases are a match to TRBD1. The CDR3 runs 17 residues. After removal of 3 bases from V and 7 bases from J, the junction contained 15 bases not matched to a gene. Germline-derived CDR1 and CDR2 are SGHRS and YFSETQ. DNA for the CDR3: TGCGCCAGCAGCTGGGGGGACAGGGGCCCGCCGGAGGATGAAGCTTTCTTT. Encoded protein: CASSWGDRGPPEDEAFF.

V is TRBV9 and J is TRBJ2-3, with 8 bases identical to TRBD2. The length of the CDR3 is 17 residues. V lost 3 bases to trimming and J lost 2 bases; unmatched junction nucleotides: 11. In germline, CDR1 is SGDLS, CDR2 YYNGEE. CDR3 nucleotide sequence: TGTGCCAGCAGCGCCACGAGCGGGGGATCGTTCACAGATACGCAGTATTTT. It codes for CASSATSGGSFTDTQYF.

The chain uses TRBV2 and TRBJ2-3; a possible D gene is TRBD2 (6 bases). There are 14 residues in the CDR3. Trimming cost V 4 bases and J 6 bases, with 14 bases left between them. The germline gives CDR1 SNHLY, CDR2 FYNNEI. Written as DNA, the CDR3 is TGTGCCAGCAGTGGGGGACTTATAGGGGATACGCAGTATTTT. This gives the protein CASSGGLIGDTQYF.

The chain uses TRBV5-6 and TRBJ2-2; 9 bases are shared with TRBD2. CDR1 is SGHDT, CDR2 YYEEEE, per germline. There are 15 residues in the CDR3. The V gene end was trimmed by 3 bases and the J gene end by 4 bases; junction bases not matched to a gene: 4. CDR3 DNA: TGTGCCAGCAGCTCGACTAGCGGTGTCACCGGGGAGCTGTTTTTT. This gives the protein CASSSTSGVTGELFF. Full variable domain (missing parts from reference TRBV5-6 and TRBJ2-2): DAGVTQSPTHLIKTRGQQVTLRCSPKSGHDTVSWYQQALGQGPQFIFQYYEEEERQRGNFPDRFSGHQFPNYSSELNVNALLLGDSALYLCASSSTSGVTGELFFGEGSRLTVL.

This clone was recorded once. The rearrangement joins TRBV19 to TRBJ2-7; TRBD2 matches 8 bases. The length of the CDR3 is 14 residues. Germline CDR1 LNHDA, CDR2 SQIVND (reference sequence). The V and J ends lost 3 bases and 4 bases, in that order; junction bases with no gene match: 5. In DNA, the CDR3 is TGTGCCAGTAGTATTCTCCCGGGAGGGTACGAGCAGTACTTC. This sequence encodes CASSILPGGYEQYF.

The J gene is TRBJ1-2, the V gene TRBV18; no definite D call. Germline CDR1 is KGHSH and CDR2 is LQKENI. The V end lost 3 bases, the J end lost 3 bases, and 14 bases lay between the germline ends. The length of the CDR3 is 15 residues. The CDR3 loop is CASSPELQVYYGYTF. CDR3 coding DNA: TGTGCCAGCTCACCCGAACTCCAGGTTTACTATGGCTACACCTTC.

V and J are TRBV6-1 and TRBJ1-1; D is uncertain. Looked up from germline, CDR1 is MNHNS and CDR2 is SASEGT. CDR3 length: 11 residues. Deletions cut 7 bases from V and 1 base from J, with 4 bases between. The CDR3 nucleotides are TGTGCCAGCACCCAGAACACTGAAGCTTTCTTT. The encoded protein is CASTQNTEAFF.

This clone was counted ten times or more. The V and J genes are TRBV6-6 and TRBJ2-1; TRBD2 matches 14 bases. The J segment lost 5 bases and the V segment lost 6 bases, leaving 0 bases of the junction unmatched. The CDR3 loop spans 14 amino acids. From germline, CDR1 is MNHNY and CDR2 SVGAGI (reference sequence). CDR3: CASRGLAGDNEQFF. CDR3 sequence (DNA): TGTGCCAGCAGGGGACTAGCGGGGGACAATGAGCAGTTCTTC.

This clone was counted at least ten times. The rearrangement uses TRBV19 and TRBJ1-5; no definite D call. This CDR3 has 13 amino acids. In germline, CDR1 is LNHDA, CDR2 SQIVND (reference sequence). V was cut by 5 bases and J by 11 bases, with 16 bases left in between. The CDR3 sequence is CASSSMVSSAQHF. DNA for the CDR3: TGTGCCAGTAGTTCGATGGTGTCCTCGGCCCAGCATTTT.

The chain uses TRBV5-1 and TRBJ2-5, with no clear D. The germline CDR1 and CDR2 sequences are SGHRS and YFSETQ. CDR3 size: 14 residues. The germline V and J ends were trimmed by 3 bases and 0 bases, with 9 bases remaining between them. The CDR3 DNA reads TGCGCCAGCAGCTACTCGGGTGACCAAGAGACCCAGTACTTC. It codes for CASSYSGDQETQYF.

This chain connects TRBV14 to TRBJ2-3; 7 bases are shared with TRBD2. Germline V CDR1 and CDR2: SGHDN, FVKESK. CDR3 size: 14 residues. Trimming cost V 1 base and J 4 bases; bases outside gene matches: 2. The CDR3 region has the DNA TGTGCCAGCAGCCAAGGACTAGCCGCAGATACGCAGTATTTT. Residues: CASSQGLAADTQYF.

With respect to this clone: The same CDR3 arises from other DNA sequences in this sample as well. J is TRBJ1-1 and V is TRBV5-1; D call uncertain. The V end was cut by 0 bases, the J end by 0 bases, with 6 bases between. CDR1 SGHRS and CDR2 YFSETQ come from the germline V gene. The CDR3 is 14 amino acids. The CDR3 loop reads CASSLVSLNTEAFF. DNA of the CDR3: TGCGCCAGCAGCTTGGTCTCCCTGAACACTGAAGCTTTCTTT.

The chain recombines TRBV5-4 with TRBJ2-3; D possibly corresponds to TRBD2 (5 bases). V dropped 0 bases and J dropped 6 bases, with 8 bases sitting between them. Per the germline V gene, CDR1 is SGHNT and CDR2 is YYREEE (reference sequence). The CDR3 covers 13 residues. The CDR3 sequence is CASSLVGGDTQYF. The CDR3 DNA is TGTGCCAGCAGCTTGGTTGGCGGGGATACGCAGTATTTT.

This rearrangement joins TRBV18 to TRBJ2-2; 11 nucleotides line up with TRBD2. CDR1 is KGHSH and CDR2 is LQKENI in the germline V gene. The CDR3 consists of 17 residues. V shed 0 bases and J 6 bases; nucleotides not matched to a gene: 6. The CDR3 loop is CASSPPAGTSGAGELFF. CDR3 DNA sequence: TGTGCCAGCTCACCACCCGCCGGGACTAGCGGTGCCGGGGAGCTGTTTTTT.

The J gene is TRBJ1-5, the V gene TRBV28; TRBD1 matches 10 bases. V lost 3 bases, J lost 7 bases, and 9 bases stayed unmatched. Looked up from germline, CDR1 is MDHEN and CDR2 is SYDVKM. The CDR3 totals 16 residues. In DNA form, the CDR3 reads TGTGCCAGCAGTTTGAGTCCGGGACAGGGGAGGCAGCCCCAGCATTTT. It is translated as CASSLSPGQGRQPQHF.

The rearrangement links TRBV29-1 to TRBJ1-2, with no clear D. The V gene lost 6 bases and the J gene lost 6 bases, with 17 bases spanning the gap. Germline lookup yields CDR1 SQVTM and CDR2 ANQGSEA. The CDR3 sequence is 13 residues long. This chain's CDR3 is CSVVASGAHGYTF. DNA for the CDR3: TGCAGCGTCGTAGCCTCTGGAGCCCATGGCTACACCTTC.

This clone was observed a single time. The V gene is TRBV19, the J gene TRBJ1-2; a weak D match, TRBD1 (5 bases). V was shortened by 3 bases and J by 4 bases, with 18 bases between the two germline ends. Germline CDR1 reads LNHDA; CDR2 reads SQIVND (reference sequence). The length of the CDR3 is 16 residues. CDR3 nucleotide sequence: TGTGCCAGTAGTATGGACGGAGGGGCCTCTACCTATGGCTACACCTTC. This sequence encodes CASSMDGGASTYGYTF.